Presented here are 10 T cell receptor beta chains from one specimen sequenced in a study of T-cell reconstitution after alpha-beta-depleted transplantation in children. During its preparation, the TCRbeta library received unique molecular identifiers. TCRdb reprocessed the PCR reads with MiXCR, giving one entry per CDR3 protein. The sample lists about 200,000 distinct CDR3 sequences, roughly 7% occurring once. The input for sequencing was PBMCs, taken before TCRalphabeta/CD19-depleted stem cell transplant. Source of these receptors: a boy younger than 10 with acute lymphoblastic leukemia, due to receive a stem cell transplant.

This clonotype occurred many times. Here the CDR3 DNA reads TGCAGTGCTAGCTTCCCCGAGGGGTCAGATACGCAGTATTTT. Translating gives CSASFPEGSDTQYF. The chain carries TRBV20-1 and TRBJ2-3; D is tentatively TRBD1 or TRBD2 (5 bases each). V was pared by 3 bases and J by 4 bases, with 14 bases between. The CDR3 loop spans 14 amino acids. Germline V gives CDR1 DFQATT, CDR2 SNEGSKA (reference sequence).

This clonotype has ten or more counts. Here the CDR3 reads CSTSAGKGSNQPQHF. In nucleotides, the CDR3 is TGCAGTACAAGCGCGGGGAAGGGGAGCAATCAGCCCCAGCATTTT. This rearrangement joins TRBV20-1 to TRBJ1-5, with a tentative D call TRBD1 (5 bases). V lost 8 bases and J 1 base, leaving 18 bases between the germline ends. The CDR3 has 15 residues. The germline V gene has CDR1 DFQATT and CDR2 SNEGSKA (reference sequence).

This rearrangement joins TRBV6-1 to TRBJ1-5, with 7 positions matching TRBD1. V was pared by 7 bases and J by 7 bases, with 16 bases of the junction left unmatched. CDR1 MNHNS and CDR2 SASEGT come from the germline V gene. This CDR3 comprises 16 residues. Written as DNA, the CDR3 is TGTGCCAGCACCGCTGATACAGGGGCGCCTAGACAGCCCCAGCATTTT. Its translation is CASTADTGAPRQPQHF.

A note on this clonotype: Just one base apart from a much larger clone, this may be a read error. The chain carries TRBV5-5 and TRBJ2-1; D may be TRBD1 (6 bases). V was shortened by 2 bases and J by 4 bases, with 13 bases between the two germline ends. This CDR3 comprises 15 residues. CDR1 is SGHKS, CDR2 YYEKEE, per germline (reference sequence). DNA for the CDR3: TGTGCCAGCAGCTTAAACAGGGTGCAATACAATGAGCAGTTCTTC. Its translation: CASSLNRVQYNEQFF. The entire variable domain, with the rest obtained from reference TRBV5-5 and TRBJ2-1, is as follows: DAGVTQSPTHLIKTRGQQVTLRCSPISGHKSVSWYQQVLGQGPQFIFQYYEKEERGRGNFPDRFSARQFPNYSSELNVNALLLGDSALYLCASSLNRVQYNEQFFGPGTRLTVL.

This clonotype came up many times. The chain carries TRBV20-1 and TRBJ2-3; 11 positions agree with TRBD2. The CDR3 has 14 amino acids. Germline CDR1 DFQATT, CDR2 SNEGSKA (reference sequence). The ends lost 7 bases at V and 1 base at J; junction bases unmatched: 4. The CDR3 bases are TGCAGTGTTACGACTAGCGGGGGCACAGATACGCAGTATTTT. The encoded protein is CSVTTSGGTDTQYF.

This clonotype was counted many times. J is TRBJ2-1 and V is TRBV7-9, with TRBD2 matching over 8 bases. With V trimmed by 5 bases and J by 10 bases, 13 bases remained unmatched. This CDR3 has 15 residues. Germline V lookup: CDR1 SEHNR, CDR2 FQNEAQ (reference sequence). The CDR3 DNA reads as TGTGCCAGCAGCCGTCAGCGGGAGAGAGTGAGGGAGCAGTTCTTC. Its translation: CASSRQRERVREQFF. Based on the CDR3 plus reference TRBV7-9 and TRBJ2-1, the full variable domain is DTGVSQNPRHKITKRGQNVTFRCDPISEHNRLYWYRQTLGQGPEFLTYFQNEAQLEKSRLLSDRFSAERPKGSFSTLEIQRTEQGDSAMYLCASSRQRERVREQFFGPGTRLTVL.

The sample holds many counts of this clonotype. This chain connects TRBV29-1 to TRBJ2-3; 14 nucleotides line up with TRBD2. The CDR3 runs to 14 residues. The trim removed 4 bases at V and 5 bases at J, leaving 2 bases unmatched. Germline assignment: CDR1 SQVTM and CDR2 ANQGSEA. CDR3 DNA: TGCAGCGTTGGGACTAGCGGGAGGAAAGATACGCAGTATTTT. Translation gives CSVGTSGRKDTQYF.

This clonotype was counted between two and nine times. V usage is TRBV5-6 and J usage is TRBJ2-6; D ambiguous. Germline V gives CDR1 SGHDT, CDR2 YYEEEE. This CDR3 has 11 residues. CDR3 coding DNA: TGTGGCGCCCCTGGGGCCAACGTCCTGACTTTC. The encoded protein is CGAPGANVLTF.

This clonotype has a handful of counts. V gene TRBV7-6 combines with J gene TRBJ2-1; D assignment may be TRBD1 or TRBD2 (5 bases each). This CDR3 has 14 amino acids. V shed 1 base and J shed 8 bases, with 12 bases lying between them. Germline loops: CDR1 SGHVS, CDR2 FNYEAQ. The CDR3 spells CASSLGEGTYEQFF. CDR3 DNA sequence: TGTGCCAGCAGCTTAGGTGAGGGGACCTATGAGCAGTTCTTC.

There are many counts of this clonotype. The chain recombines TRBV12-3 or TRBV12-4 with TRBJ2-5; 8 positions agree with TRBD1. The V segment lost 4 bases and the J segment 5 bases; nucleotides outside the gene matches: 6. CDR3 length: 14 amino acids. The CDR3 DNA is TGTGCCAGCAGTTCCCAGGGGGCGGGGGAGACCCAGTACTTC. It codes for CASSSQGAGETQYF.